The text below deals with one T cell receptor beta chain. It lacks a known antigen. No quality values exist for individual bases; no much larger clone is one base distant. The cohort consisted of hundreds of healthy bone marrow donors. At the time of sampling, every cohort member was nominally healthy, though immune exposures that went unrecorded were likely present. The donor tested CMV seronegative, placing the donor among the 350 or so seronegative members of the cohort. A peripheral blood sample was provided by each donor, and peripheral blood mononuclear cells were used for TCR beta sequencing. Genomic DNA extraction from the blood cell samples was performed with the Qiagen DNeasy Blood Extraction Kit. The protocol used for the library was the immunoSEQ multiplex PCR assay. For the multiplex PCR, a mixture combining 60 forward primers for TCR Vbeta segments and 13 reverse primers for TCR Jbeta segments was used. Amplification of the CDR3 region of rearranged TCR beta genes was performed with a multiplex PCR assay on genomic DNA. Amplified TCR beta libraries were sequenced as 87-base-pair reads on the Illumina HiSeq System. For the original study's pipeline: A later analysis tallied tens of millions of unique TCR beta chains across the 610 or so repertoires, and roughly 11 million of those chains were shared by two or more donors. To remove PCR and sequencing errors, raw reads were error-corrected and collapsed into unique sequences using a nearest-neighbor algorithm that merged closely related sequences. To assign V, D and J gene segments, CDR3 sequences were aligned to IMGT reference sequences. For a sequence to be retained, a match of at least six nucleotides was required to both a V gene segment and a J gene segment. Rearrangements were called productive when the CDR3 lacked stop codons and stayed in frame with V and J; all others were non-productive. CDR3 was defined by IMGT convention, running from the second conserved V-encoded cysteine to the conserved J-encoded phenylalanine. Sequences without an unambiguous match to a single V gene segment were excluded from the earlier analysis of about 640 of the donors. In an earlier analysis of roughly 600 of the donors, a V segment was called functional when productive rearrangements were above 56.7%, and segregating when the standard deviation between donors exceeded 5%. A statistical classification framework was built for diagnosing cytomegalovirus status from the catalog of TCR beta chain sequences. A later analysis assigned V and J genes by comparing TCR nucleotide sequences with IMGT/GENE-DB human TR gene sequences. The TCRdist pipeline was used in a later analysis to assign CDR3 sequences and most-parsimonious VDJ recombination scenarios. In a later analysis, each TCR beta chain was defined by its CDR3 amino acid sequence together with its V-gene family, and reads without a unique V-gene family were excluded. As a way to deal with suspected cross-contamination and a sequencing artifact, a later analysis dropped nearly 600 nucleotide sequences that were highly shared and had low generation probability. In a later analysis, a clonal expansion index for each public chain was calculated from normalized within-repertoire ranks of inferred template counts. A later analysis computed generation probabilities with a VDJ recombination model fitted to out-of-frame rearrangements, and checked the results against IGoR. A later analysis scored TCR-TCR, TCR-HLA and TCR-CMV co-occurrence with hypergeometric tests, applying a repertoire-size bias correction to TCR pairs. To estimate false discovery rates, a later analysis permuted the HLA or CMV assignments 20 times. In a later analysis, co-occurring TCRs were grouped with DBSCAN, and TCRdist sequence similarity was added when clustering was performed within HLA-allele-positive subsets. Repertoires with fewer than 30,000 or more than 120,000 public chains were left out of co-occurrence clustering, as were about five repertoires with anomalous nucleotide sharing. The source is immuneACCESS, and TCRdb retained only in-frame sequences with V and J called. Part of the clones is not carried over; for the studies checked, unresolved V genes explain less than half of this, and the remainder is unexplained. Clone size and V and J calls were adopted from that table, with D and trimming inferred from the DNA. This sample holds a few hundred thousand clones; approximately 70% were observed only once. The top ten clonotypes cover 2% to 2.5% of the sample.

These data originate in a study of cytomegalovirus exposure and HLA in healthy donors (TCRdb year 2017). Study-wide context: According to an earlier analysis of a few hundred of the donors, some 170 million T cells yielded roughly 110 million unique TCR beta sequences and about 300 Gb of sequence data. Approximately 310 gigabases of sequencing data and around 87 million unique TCR sequences were included in an early release covering roughly 600 HLA-typed donors. Of the roughly 400 genotyped donors, approximately 82% fell in the genetic ancestry cluster associated with self-reported Caucasian donors. The study aimed to test whether signatures of past pathogen exposure could be identified by cataloging public T cell receptors. Using immunosequencing, the study profiled T cell repertoires from around 680 subjects and related those repertoires to cytomegalovirus serostatus. Besides the first cohort of more than 650 subjects, a separate validation cohort made up of over 95 different subjects was used. To predict cytomegalovirus infection status, the study combined high-throughput TCR immunosequencing, statistical association of individual TCRs with disease status, and machine learning. A later analysis re-examined previously published TCR beta repertoires from over 500 donors and added high-resolution HLA genotyping to investigate patterns of TCR occurrence. The later analysis used no new phenotypic data to find candidate immune exposures, relying instead on TCR beta sequences and their occurrence across donors. An earlier analysis of some 500 of the donors applied high-throughput TCR beta sequencing to assess whether each TCR beta V gene segment acted as functional or pseudogenic. Donor age, sex, ethnicity and CMV serostatus were collected together with the repertoire data. A later genetic analysis took genome-wide SNP genotypes for 398 of the 666 donors and used that subset as a discovery cohort. All discovery cohort repertoires had been generated using a single sequencing platform. Class I and class II HLA loci were covered by the typing at four-digit resolution. Typing coverage varied by locus: roughly 629-640 donors for A, B, C, DRB1 and DQB1; 522 for DQA1; about 570 for DPA1; some 470 for DPB1. Because of strong linkage in the cohort, five DR-DQ haplotypes were treated as single units for association and clustering. Across under 500 genotyped donors of the cohort, an average of roughly 250,000 unique TCR beta nucleotide sequences per donor were sequenced, and 15% to 20% of those sequences were non-productive.

CDR1 and CDR2, per the germline V gene, are SNHLY and FYNNEI. Spanning cysteine to phenylalanine, the CDR3 consists of 14 amino acids. CDR3 DNA only is kept here, 42 bases in frame from base 1. Germline trimming: 6 bases from V, 1 base from J; junction bases outside gene matches: 6. The investigation overall reported the following: In a later analysis, the rate of TCR association differed among HLA loci, with DRB1 alleles having the most associated TCRs and HLA-C alleles having the fewest. Correlated functional status among segregating V segments might be attributable to linkage disequilibrium, but an unknown experimental factor could not be ruled out. This cohort had only TCR beta chains sequenced, and the lack of alpha or paired-chain data limited which features could be detected. A total of 150 to 200 TCR beta chains were listed by the study as associated with cytomegalovirus. Compared with the approximately 700-donor mean, donors in an Asian-associated ancestry cluster had fewer N-insertions in productive TCRs, according to a later genetic analysis. In a later analysis, around 17,000 TCR beta sequences were associated with specific HLA alleles at a false discovery rate of 0.05. Most TCR sequences were seen in very few donors, while some public TCRs were found in many individuals. Because counts were too low, 15 to 20 rarely observed V segments, including chromosome 9 orphons, were excluded from the earlier analysis of around 590 of the donors. In both the original and validation cohorts, the classifier was reported to diagnose cytomegalovirus status with high specificity and sensitivity. According to a later analysis, parvovirus B19, influenza, CMV and Epstein-Barr virus appeared linked to several top co-occurrence clusters. HLA typing was unavailable for some donors at each locus, so association tests used only the typed subset. Sequencing depth was assumed to be roughly uniform across donors in the presence/absence analyses, though that assumption may not hold. A few of the identified cytomegalovirus-associated TCR beta chains were confirmed in vitro to be specific for cytomegalovirus antigens. According to the authors, the approach could potentially be generalized to other disease states and immunological phenotypes. In an earlier analysis of 587 of the donors, most TCR beta V segments appeared in productive rearrangements about 87% or about 30% of the time, broadly matching IMGT annotations. Most CMV-associated TCR beta chains appeared to be HLA-restricted in a later analysis, and the HLA associations seemed to be driven largely by CMV exposure. A cluster of highly shared sequence variants was judged likely to represent a technical artifact of the sequencing pipeline. Some IMGT-functional V segments, including TRBV6-2 and TRBV6-3, could not be told apart with the 87-base-pair reads, so those segments were excluded. CMV serostatus was the only immune exposure information available for the cohort. V-gene and J-gene trimming of TCR beta chains was associated with a missense DCLRE1C variant in a later genetic analysis, and the association was replicated in an independent cohort. A further reported finding was that TCR beta sequences accurately predicted the HLA-A and HLA-B alleles for most subjects in the first cohort. Strong co-occurrence of HLA alleles, especially DR and DQ, made assigning TCR associations to individual alleles difficult. Compared with equally common non-associated chains, HLA-associated TCR beta chains in a later analysis were more clonally expanded and had lower generation probabilities.

The receptor's source is a female donor in good health and CMV-seronegative. The chain employs TRBV2 and TRBJ2-7; TRBD1 aligns with 7 central bases. Material for sequencing was PBMCs. The sequenced DNA is TGTGCCAGCAGGGGGACAGTAAAATCCTACGAGCAGTACTTC. Translated, this is CASRGTVKSYEQYF.